This TCR beta chain was recovered during a study of blood T cells in healthy people across ages (dated by TCRdb to between 2014 and 2017). With respect to the entire study: Template switching captured roughly one uniquely barcoded TCR beta cDNA molecule per two T cells in model experiments. Four age groups were formed from the donors: young (average 16 years), middle-aged (approximately 39), aged (about 62) and long-lived (about 75). The study analyzed two additional independent replicas of 1 million unique cDNA reads from the same blood draw for two donors, one aged 18 to 29 and one aged 80 or older. To avoid experimental bias, donors of different ages were randomly spread across the sequencing lanes. To track age-related changes in TCR beta repertoire diversity, the study relied on deep sequencing normalized with unique cDNA molecular identifiers. Here is what the overall study found, with its caveats: Observed TCR beta diversity correlated strongly with the percentage of naive T cells measured by flow cytometry. Compared with the aged group, more naive CD4+ T cells, fewer expanded clones and increased TCR diversity were shown by the long-lived group, suggesting age selection. Bulk unsorted PBMC profiling prevented conclusive comparison of naive and antigen-experienced compartments. Observed TCR beta diversity per million T cells fell roughly linearly with age, and a significant reduction was already apparent by age approximately 41. Because donor CMV infection status was unknown, age-related changes in expanded clonotypes were potentially confounded. Estimates of total diversity based on one million sequenced T cells were regarded as lower bounds and as underestimates.

A note on this clonotype: The target of this receptor is not known. Base qualities are not recorded, but no much larger clone differs from it by a single base.

Receptor libraries were prepared by 5' RACE. Sequencing relied on an Illumina HiSeq 2500. A second PCR of roughly 7 to 12 cycles was run with a J-beta primer mix and a sample-barcoded 5' primer. A template-switch 5' adaptor carrying 12 random nucleotides introduced a unique molecular identifier onto each TCR beta cDNA molecule. At least 3 million CDR3-containing paired-end reads were obtained from each sample. All of the RNA was converted into first-strand cDNA using the Mint cDNA synthesis kit, with a TRBC-specific oligonucleotide serving as the primer. Following uracil-DNA glycosylase treatment, a first 18-cycle PCR with universal primers M1SS and BC2_uni_R was performed on all cDNA. The original methods were these. Each sample was normalized by randomly selecting 1 million high-quality reads, each carrying a distinct molecular identifier. Instead of being binned into consensus sequences, reads with shared molecular identifiers were discarded. CDR3 identification, clonotype clustering and error correction used MiTCR with a Q25 quality threshold and the strictest error-elimination algorithm. A nonparametric unseen species model using Euler transformation provided a lower-bound estimate of total TCR beta diversity. TCRdb took the public reads, trimmed them with fastp at Q25, ran MiXCR for clone calling and kept in-frame beta chains. Duplicate CDR3 protein sequences are folded into a single record with the most common DNA and genes. In this record, the V and J calls reflect TCRdb's handling and not the investigators' own analysis. This sample has 910,000 or so distinct CDR3 sequences in its table, and 45% to 60% of those were observed once. In total, the top ten clones hold roughly 23% of the sample.

The CDR3 has 15 amino acids, counting the end cysteine and phenylalanine. Only the CDR3 DNA stays, 45 bases, in frame from base 1. The germline V gene encodes CDR1 MGHDK and CDR2 SYGVNS. V and J are truncated by 5 bases and 1 base respectively, leaving an intervening sequence of 14 bases. Systemically healthy Caucasian individuals from Russia, 35 to 50 in total and aged about 6 to 95 years, were included as donors. Approximately 9.3 milliliters of peripheral blood were collected from each donor into EDTA-treated Vacutainer tubes. Ficoll-Paque density-gradient centrifugation was used to isolate PBMCs, with at least 7 million obtained per sample. Total RNA, at least 5.5 micrograms per sample, was extracted from PBMCs with Trizol reagent. For every donor, an aliquot of PBMCs went through flow cytometry to measure the percentages of naive CD45RAhigh/CD27high T cells.

The chain was built from TRBV25-1 and TRBJ1-1; the D gene assignment is ambiguous. The receptor was isolated from a woman aged 55-69 years in good health. The sample was blood. This receptor carries the CDR3 CASSPHSNRNTEAFF. The bases are TGTGCCAGCAGTCCTCACAGCAATCGGAACACTGAAGCTTTCTTT.